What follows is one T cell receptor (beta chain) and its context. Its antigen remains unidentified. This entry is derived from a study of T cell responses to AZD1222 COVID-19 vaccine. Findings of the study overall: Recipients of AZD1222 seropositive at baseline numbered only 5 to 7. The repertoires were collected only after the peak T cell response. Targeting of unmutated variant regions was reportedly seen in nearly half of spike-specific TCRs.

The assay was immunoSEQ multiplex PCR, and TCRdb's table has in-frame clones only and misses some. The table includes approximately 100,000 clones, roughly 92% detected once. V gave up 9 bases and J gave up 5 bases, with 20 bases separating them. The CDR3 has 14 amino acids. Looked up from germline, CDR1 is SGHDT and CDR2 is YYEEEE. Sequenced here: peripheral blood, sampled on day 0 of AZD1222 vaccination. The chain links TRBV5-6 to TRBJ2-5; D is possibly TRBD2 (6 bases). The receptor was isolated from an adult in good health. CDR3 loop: CATGSLGGRETQYF. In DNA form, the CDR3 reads TGTGCCACCGGGTCTTTGGGGGGAAGGGAGACCCAGTACTTC.